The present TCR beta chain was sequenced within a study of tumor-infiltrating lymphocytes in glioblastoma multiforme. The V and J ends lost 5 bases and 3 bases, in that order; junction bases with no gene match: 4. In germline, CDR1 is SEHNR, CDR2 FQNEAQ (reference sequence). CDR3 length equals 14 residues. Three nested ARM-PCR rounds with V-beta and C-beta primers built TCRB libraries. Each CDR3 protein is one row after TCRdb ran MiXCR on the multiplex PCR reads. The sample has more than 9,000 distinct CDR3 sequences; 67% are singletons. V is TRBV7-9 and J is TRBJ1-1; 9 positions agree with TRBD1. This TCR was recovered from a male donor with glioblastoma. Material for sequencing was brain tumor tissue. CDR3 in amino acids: CASSLTGGYTEAFF. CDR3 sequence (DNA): TGTGCCAGCAGCCTAACAGGGGGCTACACTGAAGCTTTCTTT.